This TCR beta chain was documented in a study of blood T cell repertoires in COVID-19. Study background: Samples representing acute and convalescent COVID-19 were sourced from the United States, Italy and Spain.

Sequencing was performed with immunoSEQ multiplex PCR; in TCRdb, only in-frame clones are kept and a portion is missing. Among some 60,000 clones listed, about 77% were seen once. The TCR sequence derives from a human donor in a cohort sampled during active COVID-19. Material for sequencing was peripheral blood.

The CDR3 nucleotides read TGCAGCGAGGGCCAGTCAGGGTACAATGAGCAGTTCTTC. Its translation is CSEGQSGYNEQFF. The gene calls are TRBV29-1 and TRBJ2-1, with a tentative D call TRBD1 (5 bases). CDR3 length: 13 amino acids. V gave up 7 bases and J gave up 4 bases, with 14 bases separating them. The germline gives CDR1 SQVTM, CDR2 ANQGSEA.